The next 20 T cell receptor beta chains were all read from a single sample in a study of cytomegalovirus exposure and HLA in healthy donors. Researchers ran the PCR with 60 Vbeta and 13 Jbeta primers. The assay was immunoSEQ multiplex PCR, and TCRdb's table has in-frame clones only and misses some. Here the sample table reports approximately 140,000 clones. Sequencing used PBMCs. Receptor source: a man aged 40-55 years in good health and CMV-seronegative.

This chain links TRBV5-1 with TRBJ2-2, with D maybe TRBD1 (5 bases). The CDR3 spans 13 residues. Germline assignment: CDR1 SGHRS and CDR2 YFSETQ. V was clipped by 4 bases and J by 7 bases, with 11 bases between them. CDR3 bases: TGCGCCAGCAGCGGGCAGGGTATCGGGGAGCTGTTTTTT. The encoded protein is CASSGQGIGELFF.

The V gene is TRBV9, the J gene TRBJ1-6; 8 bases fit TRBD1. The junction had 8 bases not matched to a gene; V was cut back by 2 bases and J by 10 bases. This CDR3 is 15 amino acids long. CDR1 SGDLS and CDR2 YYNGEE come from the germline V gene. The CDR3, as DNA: TGTGCCAGCAGCGTCGACCAGGGGGCTCCATCACCCCTCCACTTT. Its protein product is CASSVDQGAPSPLHF. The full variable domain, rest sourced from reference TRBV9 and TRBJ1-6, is DSGVTQTPKHLITATGQRVTLRCSPRSGDLSVYWYQQSLDQGLQFLIQYYNGEERAKGNILERFSAQQFPDLHSELNLSSLELGDSALYFCASSVDQGAPSPLHFGNGTRLTVT.

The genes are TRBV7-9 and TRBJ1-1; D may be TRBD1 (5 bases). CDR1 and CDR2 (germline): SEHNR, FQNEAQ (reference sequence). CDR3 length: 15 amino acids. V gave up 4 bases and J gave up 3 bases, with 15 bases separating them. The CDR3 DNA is TGTGCCAGCAGCTCTACAGGATATGGGTACACTGAAGCTTTCTTT. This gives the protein CASSSTGYGYTEAFF.

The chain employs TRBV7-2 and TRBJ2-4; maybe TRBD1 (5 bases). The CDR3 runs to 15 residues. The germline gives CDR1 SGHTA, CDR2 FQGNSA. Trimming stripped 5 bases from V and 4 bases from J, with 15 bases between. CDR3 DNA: TGTGCCAGCAGCCGGTCCTATGACAGAAAAAACATTCAGTACTTC. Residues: CASSRSYDRKNIQYF.

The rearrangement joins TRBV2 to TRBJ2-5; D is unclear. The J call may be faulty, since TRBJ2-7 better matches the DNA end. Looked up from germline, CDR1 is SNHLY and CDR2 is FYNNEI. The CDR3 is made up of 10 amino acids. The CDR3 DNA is TGTGCCAGCAGAGCCTACGAGCAGTACTTC. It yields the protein CASRAYEQYF.

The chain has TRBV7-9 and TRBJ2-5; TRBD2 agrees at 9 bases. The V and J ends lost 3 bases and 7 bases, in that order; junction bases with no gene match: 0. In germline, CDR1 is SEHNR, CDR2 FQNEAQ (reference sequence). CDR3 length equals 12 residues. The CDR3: CASSFSGGTQYF. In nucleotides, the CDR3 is TGTGCCAGCAGCTTTAGCGGGGGGACCCAGTACTTC.

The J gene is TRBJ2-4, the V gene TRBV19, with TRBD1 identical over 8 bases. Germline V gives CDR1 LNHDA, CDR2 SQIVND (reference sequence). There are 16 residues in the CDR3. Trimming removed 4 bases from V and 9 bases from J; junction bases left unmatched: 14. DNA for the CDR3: TGTGCCAGTAGTACCCCGAGGACAGGGCTCGCCGGCATTCAGTACTTC. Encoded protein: CASSTPRTGLAGIQYF.

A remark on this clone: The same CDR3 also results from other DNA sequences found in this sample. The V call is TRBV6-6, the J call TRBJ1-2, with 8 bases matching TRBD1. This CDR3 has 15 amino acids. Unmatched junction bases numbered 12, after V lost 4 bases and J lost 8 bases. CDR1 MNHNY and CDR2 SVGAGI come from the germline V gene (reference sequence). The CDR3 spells CASSSPRTGPLGYTF. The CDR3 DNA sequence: TGTGCCAGCAGTTCACCCCGGACAGGGCCCCTAGGCTACACCTTC.

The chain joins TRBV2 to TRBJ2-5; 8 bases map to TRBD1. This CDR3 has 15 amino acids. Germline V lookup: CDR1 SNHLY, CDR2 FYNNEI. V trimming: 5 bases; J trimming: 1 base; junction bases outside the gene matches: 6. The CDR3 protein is CASSHPGQGQETQYF. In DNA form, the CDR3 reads TGTGCCAGCAGTCACCCCGGACAGGGCCAAGAGACCCAGTACTTC.

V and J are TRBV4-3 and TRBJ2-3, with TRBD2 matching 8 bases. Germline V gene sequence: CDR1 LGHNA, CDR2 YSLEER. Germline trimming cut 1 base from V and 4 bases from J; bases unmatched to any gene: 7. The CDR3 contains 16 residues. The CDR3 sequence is CASSQGASGYADTQYF. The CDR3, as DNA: TGCGCCAGCAGCCAAGGGGCTAGCGGGTATGCAGATACGCAGTATTTT.

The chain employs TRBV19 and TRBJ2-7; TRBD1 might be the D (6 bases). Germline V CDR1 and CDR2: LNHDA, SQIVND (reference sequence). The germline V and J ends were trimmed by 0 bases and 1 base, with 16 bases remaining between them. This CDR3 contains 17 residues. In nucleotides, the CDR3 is TGTGCCAGTAGTATAGAGGGACACGCTTCTGTTTCCTACGAGCAGTACTTC. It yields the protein CASSIEGHASVSYEQYF.

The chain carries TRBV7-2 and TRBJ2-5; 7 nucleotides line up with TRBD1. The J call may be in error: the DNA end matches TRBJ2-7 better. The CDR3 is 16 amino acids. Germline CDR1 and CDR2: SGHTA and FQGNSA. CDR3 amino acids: CASSLAGTELSYEQYF. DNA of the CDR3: TGTGCCAGCAGCTTAGCTGGGACAGAGCTTTCCTACGAGCAGTACTTC.

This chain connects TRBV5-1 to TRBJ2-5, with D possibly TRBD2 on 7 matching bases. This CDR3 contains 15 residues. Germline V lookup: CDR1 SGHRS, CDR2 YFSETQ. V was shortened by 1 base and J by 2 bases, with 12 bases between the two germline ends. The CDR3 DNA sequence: TGCGCCAGCAGCTTGACGGGGGGCCGACAAGAGACCCAGTACTTC. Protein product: CASSLTGGRQETQYF.

CDR3 sequence reads: CASYGNTGELFF. CDR3 sequence (DNA): TGCGCCAGCTACGGGAACACCGGGGAGCTGTTTTTT. V usage is TRBV5-1 and J usage is TRBJ2-2; D gene ambiguous. The CDR3 is 12 residues long. CDR1 SGHRS and CDR2 YFSETQ come from the germline V gene. The V and J ends lost 7 bases and 1 base respectively, with 5 bases between them.

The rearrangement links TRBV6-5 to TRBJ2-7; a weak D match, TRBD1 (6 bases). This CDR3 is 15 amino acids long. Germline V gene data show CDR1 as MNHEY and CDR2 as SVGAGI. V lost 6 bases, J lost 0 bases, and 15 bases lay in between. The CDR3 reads CASSPEWTASYEQYF. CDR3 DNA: TGTGCCAGCAGCCCCGAATGGACAGCCTCCTACGAGCAGTACTTC.

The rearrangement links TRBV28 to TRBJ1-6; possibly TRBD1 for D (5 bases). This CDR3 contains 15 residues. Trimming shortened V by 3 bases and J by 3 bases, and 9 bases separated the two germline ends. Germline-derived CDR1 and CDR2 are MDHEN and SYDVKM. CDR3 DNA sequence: TGTGCCAGCAGTTTTAAGGACAACTATAATTCACCCCTCCACTTT. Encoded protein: CASSFKDNYNSPLHF.

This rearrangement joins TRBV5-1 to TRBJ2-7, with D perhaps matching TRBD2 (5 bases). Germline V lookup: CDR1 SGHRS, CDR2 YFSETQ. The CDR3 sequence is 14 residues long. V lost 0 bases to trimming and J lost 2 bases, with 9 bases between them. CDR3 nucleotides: TGCGCCAGCAGCTTGGGCGGGTTCGCCTACGAGCAGTACTTC. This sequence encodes CASSLGGFAYEQYF.

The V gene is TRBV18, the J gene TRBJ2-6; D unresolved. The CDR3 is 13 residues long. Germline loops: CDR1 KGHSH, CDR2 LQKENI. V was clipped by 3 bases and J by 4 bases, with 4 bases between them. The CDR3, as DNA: TGTGCCAGCTCACCTTCGGGGGCCAACGTCCTGACTTTC. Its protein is CASSPSGANVLTF. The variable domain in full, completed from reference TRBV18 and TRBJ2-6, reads NAGVMQNPRHLVRRRGQEARLRCSPMKGHSHVYWYRQLPEEGLKFMVYLQKENIIDESGMPKERFSAEFPKEGPSILRIQQVVRGDSAAYFCASSPSGANVLTFGAGSRLTVL.

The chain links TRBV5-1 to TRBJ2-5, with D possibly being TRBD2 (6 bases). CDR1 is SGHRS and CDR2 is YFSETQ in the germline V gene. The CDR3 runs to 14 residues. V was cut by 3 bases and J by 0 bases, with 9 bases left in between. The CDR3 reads CASSWVADQETQYF. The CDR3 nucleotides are TGCGCCAGCAGCTGGGTAGCGGACCAAGAGACCCAGTACTTC.

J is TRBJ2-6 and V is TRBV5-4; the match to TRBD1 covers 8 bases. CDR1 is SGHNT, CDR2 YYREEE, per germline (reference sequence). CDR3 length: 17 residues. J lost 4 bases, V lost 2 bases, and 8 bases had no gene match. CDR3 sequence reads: CASSFSTGGGGANVLTF. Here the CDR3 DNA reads TGTGCCAGCAGCTTCAGTACAGGGGGTGGGGGGGCCAACGTCCTGACTTTC. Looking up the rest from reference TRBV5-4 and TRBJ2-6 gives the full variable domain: ETGVTQSPTHLIKTRGQQVTLRCSSQSGHNTVSWYQQALGQGPQFIFQYYREEENGRGNFPPRFSGLQFPNYSSELNVNALELDDSALYLCASSFSTGGGGANVLTFGAGSRLTVL.